This TCR beta chain came from a study of blood T cell repertoires in COVID-19. About the research overall: PBMCs, B-cell-depleted T cells, or T cells were the source of the cDNA or gDNA that made up the material.

The CDR3 length is 19 residues. Germline loops: CDR1 LGHDT, CDR2 YNNKEL (reference sequence). V gave up 0 bases and J gave up 0 bases, with 15 bases separating them. The repertoire was sequenced with immunoSEQ multiplex PCR; TCRdb's copy has only in-frame clones and lacks some. The sample contains over 200,000 clones, 70% to 80% of which appear only once. The V and J genes are TRBV3-1 (or the pseudogene TRBV3-2) and TRBJ1-6; D not resolved. Specimen: peripheral blood. The TCR sequence derives from an elderly woman with acute or convalescent COVID-19. The CDR3 DNA follows: TGTGCCAGCAGCCAAGAAGGAAGCAGTCCTAGCTCCTATAATTCACCCCTCCACTTT. This codes for CASSQEGSSPSSYNSPLHF.